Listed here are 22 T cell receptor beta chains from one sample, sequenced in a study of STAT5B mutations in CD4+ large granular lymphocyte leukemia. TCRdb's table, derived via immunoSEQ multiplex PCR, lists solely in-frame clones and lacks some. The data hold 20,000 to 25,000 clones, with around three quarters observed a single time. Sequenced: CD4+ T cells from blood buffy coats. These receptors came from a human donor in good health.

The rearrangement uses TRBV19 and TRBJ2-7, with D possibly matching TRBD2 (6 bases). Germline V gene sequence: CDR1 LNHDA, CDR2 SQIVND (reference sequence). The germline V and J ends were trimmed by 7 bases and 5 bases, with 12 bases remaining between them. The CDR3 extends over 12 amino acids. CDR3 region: CASTSGGNEQYF. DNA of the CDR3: TGTGCCAGTACCAGTGGGGGGAACGAGCAGTACTTC.

This CDR3 reads CASSLGTASSGANVLTF. The CDR3 DNA follows: TGTGCCAGCAGCTTAGGGACAGCCAGCTCTGGGGCCAACGTCCTGACTTTC. The chain carries TRBV7-9 and TRBJ2-6, with D possibly TRBD1 on 6 matching bases. Germline V gene lookup returns CDR1 SEHNR and CDR2 FQNEAQ (reference sequence). The V end lost 1 base, the J end lost 0 bases, and 10 bases lay between the germline ends. CDR3 size: 17 residues.

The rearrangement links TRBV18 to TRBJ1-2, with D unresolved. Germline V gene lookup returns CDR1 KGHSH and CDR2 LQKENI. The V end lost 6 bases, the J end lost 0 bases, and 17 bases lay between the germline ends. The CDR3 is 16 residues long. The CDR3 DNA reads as TGTGCCAGCTCCCCTTGGCAGTGGGGAGCTAACTATGGCTACACCTTC. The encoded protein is CASSPWQWGANYGYTF.

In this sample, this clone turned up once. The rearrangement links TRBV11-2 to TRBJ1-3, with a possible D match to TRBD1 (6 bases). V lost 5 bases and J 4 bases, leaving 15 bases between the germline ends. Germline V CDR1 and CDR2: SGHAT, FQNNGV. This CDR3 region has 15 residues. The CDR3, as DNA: TGTGCCAGCAGCCCTCGACAGGCGAGAGGAAACACCATATATTTT. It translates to CASSPRQARGNTIYF.

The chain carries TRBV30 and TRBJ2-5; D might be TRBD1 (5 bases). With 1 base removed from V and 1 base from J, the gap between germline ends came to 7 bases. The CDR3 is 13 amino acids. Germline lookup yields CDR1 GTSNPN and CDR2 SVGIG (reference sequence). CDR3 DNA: TGTGCCTGGAGTGAAGACAGCCAAGAGACCCAGTACTTC. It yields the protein CAWSEDSQETQYF.

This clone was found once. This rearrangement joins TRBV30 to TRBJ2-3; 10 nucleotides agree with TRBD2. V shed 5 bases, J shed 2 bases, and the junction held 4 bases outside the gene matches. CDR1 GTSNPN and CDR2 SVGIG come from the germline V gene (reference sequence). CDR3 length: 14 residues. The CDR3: CAWDLAGVTDTQYF. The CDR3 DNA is TGTGCCTGGGATCTAGCGGGGGTCACAGATACGCAGTATTTT.

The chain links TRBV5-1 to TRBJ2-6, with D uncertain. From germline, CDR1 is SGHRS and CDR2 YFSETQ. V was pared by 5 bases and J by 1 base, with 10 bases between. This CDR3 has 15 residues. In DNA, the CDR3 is TGCGCCAGCAGTACAGACGGATCTGGGGCCAACGTCCTGACTTTC. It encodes CASSTDGSGANVLTF.

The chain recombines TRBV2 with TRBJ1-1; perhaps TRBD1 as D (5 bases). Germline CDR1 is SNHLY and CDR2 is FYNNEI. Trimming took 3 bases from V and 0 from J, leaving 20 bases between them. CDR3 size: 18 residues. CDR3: CASSDSSGQASMNTEAFF. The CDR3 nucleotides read TGTGCCAGCAGTGACAGTTCGGGGCAGGCTAGCATGAACACTGAAGCTTTCTTT.

CDR3: CASSQELVAPSYEQYF. The CDR3 DNA follows: TGTGCCAGCAGCCAAGAACTGGTGGCACCCTCCTACGAGCAGTACTTC. The chain uses TRBV4-2 and TRBJ2-5, with no clear D. The DNA matches TRBJ2-7 better at its end, which makes the J call doubtful. The CDR3 extends over 16 amino acids. Germline V CDR1 and CDR2: LGHNA, YNFKEQ.

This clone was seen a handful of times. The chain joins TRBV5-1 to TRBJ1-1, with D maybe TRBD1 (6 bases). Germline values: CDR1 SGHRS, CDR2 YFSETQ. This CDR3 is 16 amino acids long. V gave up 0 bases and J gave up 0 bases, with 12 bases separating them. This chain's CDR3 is CASSLAQGSMNTEAFF. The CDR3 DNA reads TGCGCCAGCAGCTTGGCACAGGGCTCAATGAACACTGAAGCTTTCTTT.

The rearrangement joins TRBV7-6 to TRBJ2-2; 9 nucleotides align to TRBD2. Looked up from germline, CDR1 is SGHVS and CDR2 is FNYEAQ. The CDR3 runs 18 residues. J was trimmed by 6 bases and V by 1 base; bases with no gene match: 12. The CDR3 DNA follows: TGTGCCAGCAGCTTAGAAGTTAGCGGGAGCGCCGCGCCCGGGGAGCTGTTTTTT. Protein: CASSLEVSGSAAPGELFF.

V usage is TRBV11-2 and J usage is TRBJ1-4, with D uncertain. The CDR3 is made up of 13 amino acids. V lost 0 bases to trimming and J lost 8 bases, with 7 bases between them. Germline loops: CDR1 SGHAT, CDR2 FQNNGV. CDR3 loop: CASSLEEGEKLFF. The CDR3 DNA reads TGTGCCAGCAGCTTAGAGGAAGGGGAAAAACTGTTTTTT.

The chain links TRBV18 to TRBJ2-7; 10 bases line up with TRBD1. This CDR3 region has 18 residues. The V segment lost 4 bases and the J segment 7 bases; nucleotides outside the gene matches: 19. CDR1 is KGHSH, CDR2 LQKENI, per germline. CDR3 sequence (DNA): TGTGCCAGCTCACAAAAAAGGGACAGGGGAGTTTACGGTGGGGAGCAGTACTTC. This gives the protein CASSQKRDRGVYGGEQYF.

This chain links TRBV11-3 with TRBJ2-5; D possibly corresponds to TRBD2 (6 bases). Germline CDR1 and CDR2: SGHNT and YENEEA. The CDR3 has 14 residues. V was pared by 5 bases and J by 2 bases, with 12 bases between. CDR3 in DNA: TGTGCCAGCAGCCGCATGGGGGGTCAAGAGACCCAGTACTTC. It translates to CASSRMGGQETQYF.

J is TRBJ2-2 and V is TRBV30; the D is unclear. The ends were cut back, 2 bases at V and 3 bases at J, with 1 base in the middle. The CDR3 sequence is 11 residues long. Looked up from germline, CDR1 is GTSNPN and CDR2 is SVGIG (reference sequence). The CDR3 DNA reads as TGTGCCTGGAGTTACACCGGGGAGCTGTTTTTT. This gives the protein CAWSYTGELFF.

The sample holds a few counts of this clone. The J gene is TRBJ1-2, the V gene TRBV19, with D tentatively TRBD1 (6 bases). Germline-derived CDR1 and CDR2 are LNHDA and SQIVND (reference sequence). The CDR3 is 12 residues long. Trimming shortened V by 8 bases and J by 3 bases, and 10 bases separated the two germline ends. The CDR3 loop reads CASHRADYGYTF. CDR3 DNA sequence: TGTGCCAGTCACAGGGCAGACTATGGCTACACCTTC.

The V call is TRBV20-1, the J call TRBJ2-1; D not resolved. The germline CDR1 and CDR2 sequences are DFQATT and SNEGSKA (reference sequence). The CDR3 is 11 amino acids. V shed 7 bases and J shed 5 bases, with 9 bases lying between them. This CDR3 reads CSEVKNNEQFF. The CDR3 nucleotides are TGCAGTGAAGTTAAAAACAATGAGCAGTTCTTC.

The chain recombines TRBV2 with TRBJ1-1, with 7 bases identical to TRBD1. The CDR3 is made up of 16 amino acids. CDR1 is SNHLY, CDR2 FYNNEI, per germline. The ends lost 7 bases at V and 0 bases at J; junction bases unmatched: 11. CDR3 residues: CASIGGERGMNTEAFF. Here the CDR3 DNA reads TGTGCCAGCATAGGGGGCGAACGGGGCATGAACACTGAAGCTTTCTTT.

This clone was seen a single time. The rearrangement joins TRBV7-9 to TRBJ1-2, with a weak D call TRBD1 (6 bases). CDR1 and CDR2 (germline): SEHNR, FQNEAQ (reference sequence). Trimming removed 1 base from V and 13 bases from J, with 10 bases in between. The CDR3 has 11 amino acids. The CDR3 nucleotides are TGTGCCAGCAGCTTAGGTCAGGGGTGCACCTTC. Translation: CASSLGQGCTF.

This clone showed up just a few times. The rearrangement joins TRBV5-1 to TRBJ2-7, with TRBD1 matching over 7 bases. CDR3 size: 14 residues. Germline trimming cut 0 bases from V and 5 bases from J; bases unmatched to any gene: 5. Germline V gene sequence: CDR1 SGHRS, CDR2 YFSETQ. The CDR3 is CASSLGQGGHEQYF. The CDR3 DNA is TGCGCCAGCAGCTTGGGACAGGGCGGTCACGAGCAGTACTTC.

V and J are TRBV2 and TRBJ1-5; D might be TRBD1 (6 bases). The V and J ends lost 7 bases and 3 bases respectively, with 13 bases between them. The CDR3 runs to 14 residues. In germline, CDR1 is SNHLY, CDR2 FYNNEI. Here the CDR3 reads CASTLQGLNQPQHF. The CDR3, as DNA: TGTGCCAGCACCCTACAGGGCCTCAATCAGCCCCAGCATTTT.

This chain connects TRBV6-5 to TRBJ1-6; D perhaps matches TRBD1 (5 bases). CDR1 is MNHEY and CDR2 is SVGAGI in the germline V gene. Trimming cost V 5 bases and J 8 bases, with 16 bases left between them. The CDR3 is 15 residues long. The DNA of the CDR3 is TGTGCCAGCAGTAAGACAGCCCAACAATATTCACCCCTCCACTTT. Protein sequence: CASSKTAQQYSPLHF.